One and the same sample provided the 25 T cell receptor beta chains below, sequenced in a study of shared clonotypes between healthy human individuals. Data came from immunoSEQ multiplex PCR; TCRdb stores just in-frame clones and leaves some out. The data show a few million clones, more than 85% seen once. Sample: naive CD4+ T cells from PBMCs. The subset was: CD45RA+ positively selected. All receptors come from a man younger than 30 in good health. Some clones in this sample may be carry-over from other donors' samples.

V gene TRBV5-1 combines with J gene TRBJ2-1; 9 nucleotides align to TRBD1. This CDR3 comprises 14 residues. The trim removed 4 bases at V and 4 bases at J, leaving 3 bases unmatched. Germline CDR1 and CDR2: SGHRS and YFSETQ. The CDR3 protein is CASSPTGGYNEQFF. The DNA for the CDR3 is TGCGCCAGCAGCCCGACAGGGGGTTACAATGAGCAGTTCTTC.

This CDR3 is CASSALAGSSYNEQFF. The CDR3 DNA follows: TGTGCCAGCAGTGCGCTAGCGGGAAGCTCCTACAATGAGCAGTTCTTC. The chain couples TRBV25-1 to TRBJ2-1; 9 bases agree with TRBD2. With 4 bases clipped from V and 0 bases from J, the junction kept 4 bases outside the gene matches. Germline V lookup: CDR1 MGHDK, CDR2 SYGVNS. CDR3 length equals 16 residues.

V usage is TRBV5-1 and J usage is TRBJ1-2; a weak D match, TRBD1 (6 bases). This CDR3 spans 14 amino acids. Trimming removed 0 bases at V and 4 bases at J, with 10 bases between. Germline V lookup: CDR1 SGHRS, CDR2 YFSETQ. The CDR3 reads CASSLGTVSYGYTF. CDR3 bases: TGCGCCAGCAGCTTGGGGACAGTAAGCTATGGCTACACCTTC.

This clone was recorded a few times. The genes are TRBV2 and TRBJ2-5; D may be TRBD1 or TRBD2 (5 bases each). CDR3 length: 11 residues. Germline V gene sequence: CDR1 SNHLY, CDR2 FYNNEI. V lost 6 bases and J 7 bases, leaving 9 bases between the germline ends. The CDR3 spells CASRGDGTQYF. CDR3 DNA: TGTGCCAGCAGGGGGGATGGGACCCAGTACTTC.

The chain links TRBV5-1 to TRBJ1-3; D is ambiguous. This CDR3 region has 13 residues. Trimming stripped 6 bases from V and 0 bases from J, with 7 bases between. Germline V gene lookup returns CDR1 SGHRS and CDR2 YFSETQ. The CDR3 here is CASTESSGNTIYF. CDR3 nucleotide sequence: TGCGCCAGCACGGAAAGCTCTGGAAACACCATATATTTT.

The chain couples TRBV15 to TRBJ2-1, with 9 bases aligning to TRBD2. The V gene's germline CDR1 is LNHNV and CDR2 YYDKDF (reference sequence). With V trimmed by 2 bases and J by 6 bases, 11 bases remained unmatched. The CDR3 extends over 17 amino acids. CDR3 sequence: CATSRPGLARAGNEQFF. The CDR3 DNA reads TGTGCCACCAGCAGACCGGGACTAGCACGAGCGGGCAATGAGCAGTTCTTC.

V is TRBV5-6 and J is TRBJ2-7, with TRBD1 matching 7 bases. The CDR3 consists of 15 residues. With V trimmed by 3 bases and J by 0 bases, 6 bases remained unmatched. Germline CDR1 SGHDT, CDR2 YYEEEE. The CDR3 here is CASSSDGTDSYEQYF. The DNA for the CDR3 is TGTGCCAGCAGCTCAGATGGGACAGACTCCTACGAGCAGTACTTC.

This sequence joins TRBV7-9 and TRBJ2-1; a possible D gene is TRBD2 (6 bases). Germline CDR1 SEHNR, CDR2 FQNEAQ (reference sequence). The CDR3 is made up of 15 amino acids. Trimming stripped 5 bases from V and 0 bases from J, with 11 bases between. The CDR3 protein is CASSPPGSSYNEQFF. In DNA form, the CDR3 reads TGTGCCAGCAGCCCCCCCGGGAGCTCCTACAATGAGCAGTTCTTC. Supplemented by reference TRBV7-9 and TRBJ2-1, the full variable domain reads DTGVSQNPRHKITKRGQNVTFRCDPISEHNRLYWYRQTLGQGPEFLTYFQNEAQLEKSRLLSDRFSAERPKGSFSTLEIQRTEQGDSAMYLCASSPPGSSYNEQFFGPGTRLTVL.

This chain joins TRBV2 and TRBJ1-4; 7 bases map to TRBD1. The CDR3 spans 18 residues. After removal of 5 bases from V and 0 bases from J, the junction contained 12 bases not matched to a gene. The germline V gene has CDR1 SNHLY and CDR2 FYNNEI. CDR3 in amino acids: CASSPTRQGSATNEKLFF. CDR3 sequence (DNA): TGTGCCAGCAGTCCCACTCGACAGGGCTCCGCAACTAATGAAAAACTGTTTTTT.

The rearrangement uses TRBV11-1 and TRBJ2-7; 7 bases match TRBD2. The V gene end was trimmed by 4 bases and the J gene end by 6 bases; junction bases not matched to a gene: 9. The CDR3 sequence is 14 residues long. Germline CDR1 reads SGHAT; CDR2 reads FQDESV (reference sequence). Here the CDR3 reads CASSSQGREGEQYF. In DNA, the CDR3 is TGTGCCAGCAGCTCACAAGGCAGGGAGGGCGAGCAGTACTTC.

CDR3 in DNA: TGTGCCAGCAGTTCCCAGGGCGAAGGAAACACCATATATTTT. Translation: CASSSQGEGNTIYF. The gene calls are TRBV28 and TRBJ1-3, with a weak D call TRBD1 (5 bases). V was clipped by 4 bases and J by 4 bases, with 11 bases between them. The CDR3 loop spans 14 amino acids. Germline CDR1 reads MDHEN; CDR2 reads SYDVKM.

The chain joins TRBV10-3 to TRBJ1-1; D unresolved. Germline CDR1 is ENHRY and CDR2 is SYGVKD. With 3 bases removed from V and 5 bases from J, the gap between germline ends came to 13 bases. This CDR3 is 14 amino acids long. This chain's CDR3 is CAISDYEARTEAFF. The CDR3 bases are TGTGCCATCAGTGACTATGAAGCAAGAACTGAAGCTTTCTTT.

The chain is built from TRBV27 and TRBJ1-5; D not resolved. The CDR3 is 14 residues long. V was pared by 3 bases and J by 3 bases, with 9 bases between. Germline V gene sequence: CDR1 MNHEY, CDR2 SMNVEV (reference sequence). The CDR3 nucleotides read TGTGCCAGCAGTTTTCGAGGTCACAATCAGCCCCAGCATTTT. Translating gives CASSFRGHNQPQHF.

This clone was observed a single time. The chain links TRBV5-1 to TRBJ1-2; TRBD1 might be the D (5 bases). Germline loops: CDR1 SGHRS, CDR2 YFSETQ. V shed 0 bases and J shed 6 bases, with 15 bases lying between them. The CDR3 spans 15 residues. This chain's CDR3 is CASSLGGEPPNGYTF. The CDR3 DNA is TGCGCCAGCAGCTTGGGAGGGGAGCCCCCAAATGGCTACACCTTC.

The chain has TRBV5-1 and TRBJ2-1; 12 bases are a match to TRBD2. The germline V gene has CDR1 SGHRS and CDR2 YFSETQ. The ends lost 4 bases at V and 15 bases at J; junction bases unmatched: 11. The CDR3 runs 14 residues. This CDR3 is CASSLTSGGGRSFF. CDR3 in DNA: TGCGCCAGCAGCCTGACTAGCGGGGGTGGCCGGTCGTTCTTC.

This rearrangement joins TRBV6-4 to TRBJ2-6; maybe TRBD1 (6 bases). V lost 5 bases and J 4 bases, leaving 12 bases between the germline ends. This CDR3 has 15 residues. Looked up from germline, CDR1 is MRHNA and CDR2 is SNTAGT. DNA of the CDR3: TGTGCCAGCAGTCCAGGGGCGGCAGGGGCCAACGTCCTGACTTTC. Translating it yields CASSPGAAGANVLTF.

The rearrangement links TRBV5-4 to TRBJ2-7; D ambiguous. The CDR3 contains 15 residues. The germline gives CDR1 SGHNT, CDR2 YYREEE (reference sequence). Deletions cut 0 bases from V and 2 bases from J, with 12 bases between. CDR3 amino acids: CASSLGVTLPYEQYF. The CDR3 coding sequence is TGTGCCAGCAGCTTGGGGGTGACCTTACCCTACGAGCAGTACTTC.

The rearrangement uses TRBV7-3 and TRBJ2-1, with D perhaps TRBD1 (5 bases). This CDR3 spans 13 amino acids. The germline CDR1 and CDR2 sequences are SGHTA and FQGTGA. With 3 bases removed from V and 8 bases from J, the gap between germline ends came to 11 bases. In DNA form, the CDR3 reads TGTGCCAGCAGCTTCCGGGTAGGGGATGAGCAGTTCTTC. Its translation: CASSFRVGDEQFF.

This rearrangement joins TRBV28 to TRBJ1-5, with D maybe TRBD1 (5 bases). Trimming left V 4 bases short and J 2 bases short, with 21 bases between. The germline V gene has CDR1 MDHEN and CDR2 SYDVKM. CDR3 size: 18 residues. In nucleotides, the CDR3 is TGTGCCAGCAGTTCTACGGGCGTAGGGAGGGGAGGCAATCAGCCCCAGCATTTT. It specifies CASSSTGVGRGGNQPQHF.

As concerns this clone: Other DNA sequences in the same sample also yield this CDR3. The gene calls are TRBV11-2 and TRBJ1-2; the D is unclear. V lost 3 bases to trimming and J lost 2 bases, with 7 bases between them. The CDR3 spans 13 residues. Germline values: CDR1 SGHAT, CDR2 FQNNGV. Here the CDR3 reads CASSLDPNYGYTF. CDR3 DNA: TGTGCCAGCAGCTTGGACCCGAACTATGGCTACACCTTC.

The CDR3 spells CATRLRDRGSYGYTF. The CDR3 DNA is TGTGCCACAAGACTCCGGGACAGGGGATCCTATGGCTACACCTTC. This chain joins TRBV6-5 and TRBJ1-2; TRBD1 matches 10 bases. The CDR3 consists of 15 residues. Germline V gives CDR1 MNHEY, CDR2 SVGAGI. V was pared by 10 bases and J by 4 bases, with 12 bases of the junction left unmatched.

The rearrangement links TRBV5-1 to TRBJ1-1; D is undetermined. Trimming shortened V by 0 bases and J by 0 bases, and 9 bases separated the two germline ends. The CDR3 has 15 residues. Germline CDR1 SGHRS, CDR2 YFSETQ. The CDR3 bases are TGCGCCAGCAGCTTGGTAGCAAGCATGAACACTGAAGCTTTCTTT. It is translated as CASSLVASMNTEAFF.

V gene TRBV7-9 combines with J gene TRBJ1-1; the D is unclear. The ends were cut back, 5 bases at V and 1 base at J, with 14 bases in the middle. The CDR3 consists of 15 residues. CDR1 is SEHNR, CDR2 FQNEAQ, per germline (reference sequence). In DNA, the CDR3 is TGTGCCAGCAGCGGAATGCCTCACCGGAACACTGAAGCTTTCTTT. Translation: CASSGMPHRNTEAFF.

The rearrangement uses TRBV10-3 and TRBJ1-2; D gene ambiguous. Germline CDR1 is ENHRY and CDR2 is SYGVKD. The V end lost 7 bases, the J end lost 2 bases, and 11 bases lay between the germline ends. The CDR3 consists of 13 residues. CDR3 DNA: TGTGCCATCACGGTCTCTTCGAACTATGGCTACACCTTC. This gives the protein CAITVSSNYGYTF.

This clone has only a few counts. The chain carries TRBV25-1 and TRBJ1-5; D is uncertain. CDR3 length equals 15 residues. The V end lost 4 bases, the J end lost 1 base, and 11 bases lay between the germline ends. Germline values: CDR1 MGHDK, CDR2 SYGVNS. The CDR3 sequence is CASSGGGHSNQPQHF. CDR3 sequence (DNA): TGTGCCAGCAGTGGTGGAGGGCACAGCAATCAGCCCCAGCATTTT. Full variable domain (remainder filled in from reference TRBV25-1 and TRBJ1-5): EADIYQTPRYLVIGTGKKITLECSQTMGHDKMYWYQQDPGMELHLIHYSYGVNSTEKGDLSSESTVSRIRTEHFPLTLESARPSHTSQYLCASSGGGHSNQPQHFGDGTRLSIL.